The 18 T cell receptor beta chains listed next were all sequenced from one sample in a study of blood T cell repertoires in COVID-19. Profiling relied on immunoSEQ multiplex PCR, and the TCRdb table lists in-frame clones only, not all of them. This repertoire shows 250,000 to 300,000 clones, under 90% found once; its top ten account for about a sixth. The material sequenced was PBMCs or T cells enriched from blood (not recorded which). These receptors all stem from a man aged 18-30 years who had recovered from COVID-19.

This chain links TRBV7-2 with TRBJ1-2, with 7 bases fitting TRBD1. This CDR3 has 16 residues. Germline loops: CDR1 SGHTA, CDR2 FQGNSA. V lost 5 bases to trimming and J lost 7 bases; unmatched junction nucleotides: 16. Here the CDR3 reads CASSPAGTVKSGGYTF. The CDR3 DNA reads as TGTGCCAGCAGCCCGGCTGGGACAGTCAAAAGCGGTGGCTACACCTTC. Based on the CDR3 plus reference TRBV7-2 and TRBJ1-2, the full variable domain is GAGVSQSPSNKVTEKGKDVELRCDPISGHTALYWYRQSLGQGLEFLIYFQGNSAPDKSGLPSDRFSAERTGGSVSTLTIQRTQQEDSAVYLCASSPAGTVKSGGYTFGSGTRLTVV.

The chain joins TRBV30 to TRBJ1-5, with 8 nucleotides matching TRBD1. J gave up 6 bases and V 2 bases, and 3 bases lay outside the gene matches. The V gene's germline CDR1 is GTSNPN and CDR2 SVGIG (reference sequence). The CDR3 has 13 residues. The CDR3 coding sequence is TGTGCCTGGAGTCAGGGACAGGCTCAGCCCCAGCATTTT. It codes for CAWSQGQAQPQHF.

The chain carries TRBV2 and TRBJ1-6; possible D gene TRBD1, 6 bases. V was clipped by 10 bases and J by 6 bases, with 16 bases between them. Per germline, CDR1 SNHLY and CDR2 FYNNEI. This CDR3 is built from 14 residues. The CDR3 region has the DNA TGTGCCACCAGACTGGACAGTCCTAATTCACCCCTCCACTTT. Protein sequence: CATRLDSPNSPLHF.

This chain links TRBV7-6 with TRBJ2-7; TRBD2 aligns across 9 bases. The germline V gene encodes CDR1 SGHVS and CDR2 FNYEAQ. The CDR3 contains 15 residues. Losses at the gene ends were 5 bases for V and 5 bases for J; bases not matched to a gene: 10. The CDR3: CASSLGAGGPDEQYF. CDR3 in DNA: TGTGCCAGCAGCCTGGGGGCGGGGGGGCCCGACGAGCAGTACTTC.

The J gene is TRBJ1-1, the V gene TRBV4-1; possibly TRBD1 for D (6 bases). This CDR3 is built from 13 residues. The ends were cut back, 0 bases at V and 11 bases at J, with 13 bases in the middle. Germline assignment: CDR1 MGHRA and CDR2 YSYEKL. The CDR3 reads CASSQENRDEAFF. The CDR3, as DNA: TGCGCCAGCAGCCAAGAAAACAGGGACGAGGCTTTCTTT.

The chain carries TRBV30 and TRBJ2-1; D remains ambiguous. This CDR3 has 15 residues. Per germline, CDR1 GTSNPN and CDR2 SVGIG (reference sequence). Trimming removed 2 bases at V and 0 bases at J, with 11 bases between. CDR3 coding DNA: TGTGCCTGGAGTATTGGGCAGAGCTCCTACAATGAGCAGTTCTTC. Translating gives CAWSIGQSSYNEQFF.

The V gene is TRBV7-9, the J gene TRBJ1-2, with TRBD1 matching over 11 bases. Looked up from germline, CDR1 is SEHNR and CDR2 is FQNEAQ (reference sequence). Trimming took 1 base from V and 8 from J; bases not matched to a gene: 0. The CDR3 has 13 residues. CDR3 region: CASSLGTGGGYTF. DNA for the CDR3: TGTGCCAGCAGCTTAGGGACAGGGGGCGGCTACACCTTC.

V is TRBV6-1 and J is TRBJ1-5, with no clear D. CDR3 length: 14 amino acids. Trimming left V 2 bases short and J 5 bases short, with 10 bases between. CDR1 and CDR2 from the germline V gene are MNHNS and SASEGT. This CDR3 is CASSESGSHQPQHF. The CDR3 DNA reads as TGTGCCAGCAGTGAAAGTGGGAGTCATCAGCCCCAGCATTTT.

As DNA, the CDR3 is TGTGCCAGCACCGGAGAACAAACCCATGAAAAACTGTTTTTT. Translation: CASTGEQTHEKLFF. V usage is TRBV19 and J usage is TRBJ1-4; D is uncertain. Per the germline V gene, CDR1 is LNHDA and CDR2 is SQIVND (reference sequence). The CDR3 length is 14 residues. The germline V and J ends were trimmed by 9 bases and 6 bases, with 17 bases remaining between them.

The J gene is TRBJ2-2, the V gene TRBV2, with a tentative D call TRBD1 (6 bases). Looked up from germline, CDR1 is SNHLY and CDR2 is FYNNEI. Trimming stripped 4 bases from V and 6 bases from J, with 12 bases between. The CDR3 loop spans 14 amino acids. The CDR3 coding sequence is TGTGCCAGCAGTGGACAGGTTCAGGCCGGGGAGCTGTTTTTT. It yields the protein CASSGQVQAGELFF.

The gene calls are TRBV30 and TRBJ2-7, with TRBD1 identical over 9 bases. The CDR3 has 14 amino acids. Unmatched junction bases numbered 5, after V lost 2 bases and J lost 3 bases. Germline loops: CDR1 GTSNPN, CDR2 SVGIG (reference sequence). CDR3 amino acids: CAWSKGQGNYEQYF. The CDR3 coding sequence is TGTGCCTGGAGTAAAGGACAGGGGAACTACGAGCAGTACTTC.

V usage is TRBV30 and J usage is TRBJ1-4; tentatively, D is TRBD1 (6 bases). Trimming removed 4 bases from V and 5 bases from J, with 14 bases in between. The CDR3 is made up of 14 amino acids. Germline loops: CDR1 GTSNPN, CDR2 SVGIG (reference sequence). The CDR3 is CAWNMDSLNEKLFF. For the CDR3, the DNA is TGTGCCTGGAATATGGACAGCCTAAATGAAAAACTGTTTTTT.

This clone is a singleton in its sample. The chain carries TRBV2 and TRBJ1-5; D call uncertain. CDR1 is SNHLY and CDR2 is FYNNEI in the germline V gene. With 3 bases removed from V and 2 bases from J, the gap between germline ends came to 20 bases. This CDR3 contains 18 residues. As DNA, the CDR3 is TGTGCCAGCAGTGACACGGGCGCGCTTTGGACTGGCAATCAGCCCCAGCATTTT. Translation gives CASSDTGALWTGNQPQHF. The whole variable domain, filled in from reference TRBV2 and TRBJ1-5, reads EPEVTQTPSHQVTQMGQEVILRCVPISNHLYFYWYRQILGQKVEFLVSFYNNEISEKSEIFDDQFSVERPDGSNFTLKIRSTKLEDSAMYFCASSDTGALWTGNQPQHFGDGTRLSIL.

This chain links TRBV3-1 (or the pseudogene TRBV3-2) with TRBJ2-7; D uncertain. CDR3 length equals 12 residues. V lost 4 bases and J 3 bases, leaving 7 bases between the germline ends. Germline CDR1 LGHDT, CDR2 YNNKEL (reference sequence). CDR3 bases: TGTGCCAGCAGCCTAAACATCTACGAGCAGTACTTC. Translated: CASSLNIYEQYF.

Notes on this clone: The sample holds other DNA sequences that translate to the same CDR3. V and J are TRBV7-9 and TRBJ1-4; TRBD1 might be the D (6 bases). Germline CDR1 and CDR2: SEHNR and FQNEAQ (reference sequence). The CDR3 has 14 amino acids. V lost 1 base to trimming and J lost 5 bases, with 8 bases between them. CDR3 nucleotide sequence: TGTGCCAGCAGCTTAGGGCAGGGGAATGAAAAACTGTTTTTT. It is translated as CASSLGQGNEKLFF.

CDR3 coding DNA: TGTGCCACCAGCCCCCGGGATACCCTTAATCAGCCCCAGCATTTT. It encodes CATSPRDTLNQPQHF. This chain joins TRBV15 and TRBJ1-5, with unresolved D. Germline CDR1 and CDR2: LNHNV and YYDKDF (reference sequence). Trimming removed 5 bases from V and 4 bases from J, with 15 bases in between. The CDR3 spans 15 residues.

The V gene is TRBV2, the J gene TRBJ1-2; 7 bases match TRBD1. The CDR3 has 13 residues. The germline CDR1 and CDR2 sequences are SNHLY and FYNNEI. Germline trimming cut 9 bases from V and 4 bases from J; bases unmatched to any gene: 8. CDR3 protein: CASKTGIFYGYTF. In DNA form, the CDR3 reads TGTGCCAGTAAGACAGGGATTTTCTATGGCTACACCTTC.

This clone turned up a few times. The chain recombines TRBV19 with TRBJ2-2; 12 nucleotides match TRBD2. The V and J ends lost 1 base and 6 bases, in that order; junction bases with no gene match: 6. CDR1 is LNHDA and CDR2 is SQIVND in the germline V gene (reference sequence). This CDR3 spans 17 amino acids. The CDR3 DNA is TGTGCCAGTAGTATAGGTCTAGCGGGAGGGCCTGCCGGGGAGCTGTTTTTT. Translation gives CASSIGLAGGPAGELFF. Combining the CDR3 with reference TRBV19 and TRBJ2-2 gives the whole variable domain DGGITQSPKYLFRKEGQNVTLSCEQNLNHDAMYWYRQDPGQGLRLIYYSQIVNDFQKGDIAEGYSVSREKKESFPLTVTSAQKNPTAFYLCASSIGLAGGPAGELFFGEGSRLTVL.